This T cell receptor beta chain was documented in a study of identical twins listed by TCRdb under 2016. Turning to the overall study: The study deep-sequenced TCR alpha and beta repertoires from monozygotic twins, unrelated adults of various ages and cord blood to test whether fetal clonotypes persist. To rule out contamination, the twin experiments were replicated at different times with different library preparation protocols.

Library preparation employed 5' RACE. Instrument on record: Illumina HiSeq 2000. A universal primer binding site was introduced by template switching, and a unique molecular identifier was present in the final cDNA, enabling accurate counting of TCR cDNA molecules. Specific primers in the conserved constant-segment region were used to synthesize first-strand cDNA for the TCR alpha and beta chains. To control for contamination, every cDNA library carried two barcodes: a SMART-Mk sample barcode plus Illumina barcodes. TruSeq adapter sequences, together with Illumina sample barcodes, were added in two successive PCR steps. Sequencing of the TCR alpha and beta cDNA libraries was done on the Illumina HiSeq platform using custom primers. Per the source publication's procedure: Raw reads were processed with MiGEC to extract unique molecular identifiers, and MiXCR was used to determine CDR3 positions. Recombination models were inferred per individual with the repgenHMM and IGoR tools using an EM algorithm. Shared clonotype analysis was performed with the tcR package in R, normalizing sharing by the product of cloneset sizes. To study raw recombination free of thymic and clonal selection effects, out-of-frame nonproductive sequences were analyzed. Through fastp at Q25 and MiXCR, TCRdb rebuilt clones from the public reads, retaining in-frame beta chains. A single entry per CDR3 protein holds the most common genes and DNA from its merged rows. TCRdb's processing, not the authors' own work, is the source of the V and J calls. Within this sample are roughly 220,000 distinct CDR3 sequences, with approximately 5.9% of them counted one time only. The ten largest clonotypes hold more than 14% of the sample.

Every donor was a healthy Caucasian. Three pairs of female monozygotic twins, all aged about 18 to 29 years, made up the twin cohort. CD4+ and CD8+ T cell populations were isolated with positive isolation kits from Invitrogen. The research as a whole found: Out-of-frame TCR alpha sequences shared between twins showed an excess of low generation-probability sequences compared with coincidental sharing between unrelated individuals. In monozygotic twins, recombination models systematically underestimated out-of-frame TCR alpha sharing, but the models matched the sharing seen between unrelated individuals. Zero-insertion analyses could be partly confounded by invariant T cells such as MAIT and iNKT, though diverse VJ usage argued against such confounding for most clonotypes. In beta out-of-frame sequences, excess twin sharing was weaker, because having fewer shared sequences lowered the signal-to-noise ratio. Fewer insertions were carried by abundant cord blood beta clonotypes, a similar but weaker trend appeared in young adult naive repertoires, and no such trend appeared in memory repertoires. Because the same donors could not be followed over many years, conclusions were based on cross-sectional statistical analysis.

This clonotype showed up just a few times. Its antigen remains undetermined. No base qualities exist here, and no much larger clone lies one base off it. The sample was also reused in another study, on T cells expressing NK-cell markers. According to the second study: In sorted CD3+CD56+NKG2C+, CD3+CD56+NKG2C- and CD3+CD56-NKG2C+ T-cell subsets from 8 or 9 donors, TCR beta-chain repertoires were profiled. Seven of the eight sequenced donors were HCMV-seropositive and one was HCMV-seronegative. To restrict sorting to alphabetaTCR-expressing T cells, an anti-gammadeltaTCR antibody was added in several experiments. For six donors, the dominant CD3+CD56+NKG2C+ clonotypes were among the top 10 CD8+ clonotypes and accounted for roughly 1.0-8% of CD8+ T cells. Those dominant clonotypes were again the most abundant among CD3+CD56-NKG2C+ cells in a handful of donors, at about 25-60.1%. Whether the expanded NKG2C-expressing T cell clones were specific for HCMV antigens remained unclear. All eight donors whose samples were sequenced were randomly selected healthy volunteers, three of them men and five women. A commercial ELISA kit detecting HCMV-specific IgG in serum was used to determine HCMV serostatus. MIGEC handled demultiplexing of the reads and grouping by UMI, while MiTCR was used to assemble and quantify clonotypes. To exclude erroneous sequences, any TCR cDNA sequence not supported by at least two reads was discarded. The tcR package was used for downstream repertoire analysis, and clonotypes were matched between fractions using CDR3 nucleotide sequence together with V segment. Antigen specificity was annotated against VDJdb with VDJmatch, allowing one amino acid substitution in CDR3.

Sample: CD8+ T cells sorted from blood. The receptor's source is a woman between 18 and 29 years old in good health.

The CDR3 in this case is CASGLGGQYNEQFF. In nucleotide form, the sequence is TGTGCTAGTGGTTTGGGCGGACAGTACAATGAGCAGTTCTTC. The chain was built from TRBV12-5 and TRBJ2-1; a tentative D call is TRBD1 (6 bases match). The germline V gene gives CDR1 as LGHNT and CDR2 as FRNRAP. The CDR3 starts with the cysteine, ends with the phenylalanine, and has 14 residues. This entry keeps only the CDR3 DNA: 42 bases, framed from base 1. V is cut by 1 base and J by 4 bases, and the space between the germline ends is 8 bases.